The sequence of this T cell receptor beta chain was determined in a study of CD8 T cells in ankylosing spondylitis. Study results and limitations: Apparently characteristic of ankylosing spondylitis blood was a TCR beta motif (eight highly homologous variants). There was reportedly significant enrichment of clones that were disease-linked in matched ankylosing spondylitis synovial fluid. Disease-linked clones were found to be CD8+ and relatively rare in peripheral blood.

Quantitative 5'-RACE with molecular barcodes produced the TCR beta libraries. TCRdb passed the 5' RACE reads through MiXCR, listing each CDR3 protein once. The repertoire holds approximately 400,000 distinct CDR3 sequences, with more than 25% as singletons. This clonotype was seen more than once but under ten times. Its antigen is currently unknown. Germline V gene sequence: CDR1 DFQATT, CDR2 SNEGSKA (reference sequence). The CDR3 is made up of 16 amino acids. V was pared by 5 bases and J by 0 bases, with 9 bases of the junction left unmatched. This sequence joins TRBV20-1 and TRBJ2-1; 8 positions match TRBD2. The sequenced sample was blood, either unsorted or a sorted T cell fraction (not recorded which). The receptor's source is a male donor with ankylosing spondylitis. CDR3: CSADTPSGSSYNEQFF. DNA for the CDR3: TGCAGTGCTGATACGCCAAGCGGGAGCTCCTACAATGAGCAGTTCTTC.